The clone carrying this T cell receptor beta chain was counted at least ten times. The antigen is unknown. The data are from a study of T cells in Graves' hyperthyroidism and ophthalmopathy. RNA transcripts yielded amplified TCR beta CDR3 regions. A first-round RT-PCR of the TCR CDR3 used the HTBI primer set. TCRdb itself ran the multiplex PCR reads through MiXCR, one entry per CDR3 protein. This table has some 760,000 distinct CDR3 sequences, around 13% appearing once. Overall study results and limits: In the analysis, a 13 V-J model separated ophthalmopathy from stable hyperthyroidism. Within blood appeared most thyroid clonotypes that had expanded above 0.001.

The CDR3 consists of 16 residues. The junction had 8 bases not matched to a gene; V was cut back by 0 bases and J by 3 bases. Germline CDR1 is MGHRA and CDR2 is YSYEKL. V usage is TRBV4-1 and J usage is TRBJ2-7, with 7 bases matching TRBD2. Material: blood. The TCR comes from a woman aged 18-29 years with Graves' hyperthyroidism. CDR3 sequence: CASSQEPGGLNYEQYF. The CDR3 DNA reads as TGCGCCAGCAGCCAAGAGCCGGGAGGCCTGAACTACGAGCAGTACTTC.